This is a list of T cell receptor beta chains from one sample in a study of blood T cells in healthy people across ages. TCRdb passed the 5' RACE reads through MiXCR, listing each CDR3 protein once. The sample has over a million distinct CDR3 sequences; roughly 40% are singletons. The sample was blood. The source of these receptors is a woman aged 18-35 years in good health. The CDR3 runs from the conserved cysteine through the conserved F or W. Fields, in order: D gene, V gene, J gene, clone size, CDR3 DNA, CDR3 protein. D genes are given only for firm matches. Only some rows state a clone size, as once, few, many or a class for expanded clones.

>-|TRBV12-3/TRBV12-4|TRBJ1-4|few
TGTGCCAGCAGTGATCCACCCGGGCCCATAAGTCGGAAACTGTTTTTT
CASSDPPGPISRKLFF
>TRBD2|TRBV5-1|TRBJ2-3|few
TGCGCCAGCAGCTTCTCCGGAGCGGGAGGGCCCGCAGATACGCAGTATTTT
CASSFSGAGGPADTQYF
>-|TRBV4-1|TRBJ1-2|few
TGCGCCAGCAGCCAAGCCGGGACGGATTTCTATGGCTACACCTTC
CASSQAGTDFYGYTF
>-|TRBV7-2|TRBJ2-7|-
TGTGCCAGCAGCTCTCAAGGGGGGCGCAACCATTCCTACGAGCAGTACTTC
CASSSQGGRNHSYEQYF
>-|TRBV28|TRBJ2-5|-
TGTGCCAGCAGCCCTGGAGGGACGGCGACCCAGTACTTC
CASSPGGTATQYF
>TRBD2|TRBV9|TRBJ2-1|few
TGTGCCAGCAGCTCCCGCGGGGGGGCGATCGATGAGCAGTTCTTC
CASSSRGGAIDEQFF
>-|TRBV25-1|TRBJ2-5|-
TGTGCCAGCAGTGGCGTAGGGAGTAAAGAGACCCAGTACTTC
CASSGVGSKETQYF
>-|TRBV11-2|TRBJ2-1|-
TGTGCCAGCAGCTTAGATCGACCTGATACACCCTACAATGAGCAGTTCTTC
CASSLDRPDTPYNEQFF
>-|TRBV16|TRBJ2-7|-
TGTGCCAGCAGCCCATCCCGGGGAGTAACACCCTACGAGCAGTACTTC
CASSPSRGVTPYEQYF
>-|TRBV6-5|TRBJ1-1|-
TGTGCCAGCAGCCGGCGGGGGCCGGAATTGAACACTGGAGCTTTCTTT
CASSRRGPELNTGAFF
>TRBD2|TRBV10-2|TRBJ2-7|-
TGCGCCAGTGGCGCCTTGGCGGGAGATATCAGTGAGCAGTACTTC
CASGALAGDISEQYF
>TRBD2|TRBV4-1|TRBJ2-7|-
TGCGCCAGCAGCCAAGATTCCTCTAGCGGGAGCGGGTACGAGCAGTACTTC
CASSQDSSSGSGYEQYF
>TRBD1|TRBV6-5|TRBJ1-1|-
TGTGCCAGCAGAACCGGGACAGGGGGCACTGAAGCTTTCTTT
CASRTGTGGTEAFF
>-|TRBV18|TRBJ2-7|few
TGTGCCAGCTCAGCCTCCACCGGTCTATACGAGCAGTACTTC
CASSASTGLYEQYF
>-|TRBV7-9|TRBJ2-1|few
TGTGCCAGCAGCCGGACATCGGGCCAGTTCTTC
CASSRTSGQFF
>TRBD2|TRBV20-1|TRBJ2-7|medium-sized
TGCAGTGCTGGACAAAAAGCGGGAGGGCCGTACGAGCAGTACTTC
CSAGQKAGGPYEQYF
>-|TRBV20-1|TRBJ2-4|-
TGCAGTGATTGCATGGACCTAAGGGAAAACATTCAGTACTTC
CSDCMDLRENIQYF
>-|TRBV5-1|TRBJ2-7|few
TGCGCCAGCAGCTTGGAGGGAGCCGAGCAGTACTTC
CASSLEGAEQYF
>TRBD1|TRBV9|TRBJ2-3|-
TGTGCCAGCAGCGGGGACAGGGAGGTTGCAGATACGCAGTATTTT
CASSGDREVADTQYF
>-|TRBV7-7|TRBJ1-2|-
TGTGCTAGCAGCTTCAGCCGTCAGGACTATGGCTACACCTTC
CASSFSRQDYGYTF
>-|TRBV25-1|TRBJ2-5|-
TGTGCCAGCAGTGGATCCATCGTCCATGAGCAGTACTTC
CASSGSIVHEQYF
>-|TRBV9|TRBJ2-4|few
TGTGCCAGCAGCGTAGTAGGCTTCATCTTAGCCAAAAACATTCAGTACTTC
CASSVVGFILAKNIQYF
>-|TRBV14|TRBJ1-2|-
TGTGCCAGCAGCCAAGCTGGGAGTGGGGACTATGGCTACACCTTC
CASSQAGSGDYGYTF
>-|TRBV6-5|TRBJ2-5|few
TGTGCCAGCAGTTACGGCGGGGGCCACCAAGAGACCCAGTACTTC
CASSYGGGHQETQYF
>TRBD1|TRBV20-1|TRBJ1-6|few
TGCAGTGCCGGGACAGGGGAGGATTCACCCCTCCACTTT
CSAGTGEDSPLHF
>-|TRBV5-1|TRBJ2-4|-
TGCGCCAGCAGCTTGGGCGGGGTGGTGAAGGAGCAGTACTTC
CASSLGGVVKEQYF
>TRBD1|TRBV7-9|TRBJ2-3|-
TGTGCCAGCAGCCCTATAGGGGGCGGACTTAGCACAGATACGCAGTATTTT
CASSPIGGGLSTDTQYF
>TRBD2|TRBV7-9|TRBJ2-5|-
TGTGCCAGCACCTTACACGGCGGGGGGGCCGGAGAGACCCAGTACTTC
CASTLHGGGAGETQYF
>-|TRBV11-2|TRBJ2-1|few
TGTGCCAGCAGCATCATGGCTAATGAGCAGTTCTTC
CASSIMANEQFF
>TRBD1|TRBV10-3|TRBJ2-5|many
TGTGCCATCGGGACAGGGACGGATGGGGAGACCCAGTACTTC
CAIGTGTDGETQYF
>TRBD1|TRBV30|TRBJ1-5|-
TGTGCCTGGAGCGGTAGGGGGCTCAATCAGCCCCAGCATTTT
CAWSGRGLNQPQHF
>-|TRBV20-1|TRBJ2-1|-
TGCAGTGCTAGAACGCCCGCCTACAATGAGCAGTTCTTC
CSARTPAYNEQFF
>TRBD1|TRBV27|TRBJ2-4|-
TGTGCCAGCAGTCCGGCTGCGACAGGGCCCAAAAACATTCAGTACTTC
CASSPAATGPKNIQYF
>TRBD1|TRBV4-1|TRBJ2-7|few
TGCGCCAGCAGCCAAGATAAGAAGCTTCCAGGGGGCGAGGGCGAGCAGTACTTC
CASSQDKKLPGGEGEQYF
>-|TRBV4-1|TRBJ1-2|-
TGCGCCAGCAGCCGATCCTGGGAGTCGTCGATGATTAACTATGGCTACACCTTC
CASSRSWESSMINYGYTF
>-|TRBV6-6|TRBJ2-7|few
TGTGCCAGCAGTTACTCGGGCGGGGCCTCCTACGAGCAGTACTTC
CASSYSGGASYEQYF
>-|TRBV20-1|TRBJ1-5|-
TGCAGTGCTAGAGATCCGGGTGAGGGCTCGCCCCAGCATTTT
CSARDPGEGSPQHF
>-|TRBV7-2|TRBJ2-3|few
TGTGCCAGCAGCCCAGGGGCCCTAACTAGCACAGATACGCAGTATTTT
CASSPGALTSTDTQYF
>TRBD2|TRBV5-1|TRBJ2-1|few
TGCGCCAGCAGCGAACTAGCGGGGGGGGCCAATGAGCAGTTCTTC
CASSELAGGANEQFF
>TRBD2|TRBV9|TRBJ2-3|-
TGTGCCAGCAGCCCTCTAGCGGGAGGTCACACAGATACGCAGTATTTT
CASSPLAGGHTDTQYF
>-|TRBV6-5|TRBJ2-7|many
TGTGCCAGCAGTTACCGGTACGAGCAGTACTTC
CASSYRYEQYF
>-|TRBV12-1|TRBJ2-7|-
TGTGCCAGCAGCTCGAATCGGACAGGACCCTACGAGCAGTACTTC
CASSSNRTGPYEQYF
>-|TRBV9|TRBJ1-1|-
TGTGCCAGCAGCGTAGGAGGGGTCGGCACTGAAGCTTTCTTT
CASSVGGVGTEAFF
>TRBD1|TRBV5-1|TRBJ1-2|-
TGCGCCAGCAGCACCGGACAGGGACCGAGCTATGGCTACACCTTC
CASSTGQGPSYGYTF
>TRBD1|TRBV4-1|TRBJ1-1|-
TGCGCCAGCAGCCCCCCATTGTCCTTTCGATTACAGGGGGCGATTGGTTTCTTT
CASSPPLSFRLQGAIGFF
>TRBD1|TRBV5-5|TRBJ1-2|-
TGTGCCAAACTTGGGCCAGGGGGCTGTGGCTACACCTTC
CAKLGPGGCGYTF
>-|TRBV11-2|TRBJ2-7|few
TGTGCCAGCAGCTACGGACTCAGCACCGCCGAGCAGTACTTC
CASSYGLSTAEQYF
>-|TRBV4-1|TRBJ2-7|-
TGCGCCAGCAGCCAAGATGAATCCGTTTCCTACAATGAGCAGTACTTC
CASSQDESVSYNEQYF